This TCR beta chain was captured in a study of cytomegalovirus exposure and HLA in healthy donors. A multiplex PCR was run with 60 Vbeta primers and 13 Jbeta primers. The assay was immunoSEQ multiplex PCR, and TCRdb's table has in-frame clones only and misses some. The sample gives roughly 140,000 clones, approximately 84% of which show up once; 2% to 2.5% is in the top ten. This CDR3 has 14 amino acids. Trimming removed 5 bases at V and 0 bases at J, with 11 bases between. Germline-derived CDR1 and CDR2 are MNHEY and SVGAGI. The chain combines TRBV6-5 with TRBJ2-7; D call uncertain. Sample: PBMCs. This TCR was recovered from a woman aged 18-29 years in good health and CMV-seronegative. The DNA for the CDR3 is TGTGCCAGCAGTCGACAAGCTCTCTCCTACGAGCAGTACTTC. Translated: CASSRQALSYEQYF.